Sequencing of this TCR beta chain was carried out in a study of shared clonotypes between healthy human individuals. Overall study findings and caveats: Clonotype sharing among the donors was expected to vary with sequencing depth. Large sequencing depth failed to make sorted-subset sequencing complete, rarefaction showed.

The germline V gene has CDR1 SGHNT and CDR2 YYREEE (reference sequence). Trimming left V 3 bases short and J 5 bases short, with 17 bases between. This CDR3 is built from 16 residues. The assay was carried out at the deep level. The data were produced by immunoSEQ multiplex PCR, yet TCRdb's version contains in-frame clones alone and is incomplete. The profile shows about a million clones, approximately 72% of them singletons. Points on this clone: The antigen is unknown.

This TCR derives from a man younger than 35 in good health. Sequencing was performed on memory CD4+ T cells sorted from blood. Subset specified: CD45RA-negative fraction. The chain combines TRBV5-4 with TRBJ2-2; D may be TRBD1 (6 bases). In nucleotides, the CDR3 is TGTGCCAGCAGCTCGGAACACAGGGTAGAGACCGGGGAGCTGTTTTTT. Translated: CASSSEHRVETGELFF.